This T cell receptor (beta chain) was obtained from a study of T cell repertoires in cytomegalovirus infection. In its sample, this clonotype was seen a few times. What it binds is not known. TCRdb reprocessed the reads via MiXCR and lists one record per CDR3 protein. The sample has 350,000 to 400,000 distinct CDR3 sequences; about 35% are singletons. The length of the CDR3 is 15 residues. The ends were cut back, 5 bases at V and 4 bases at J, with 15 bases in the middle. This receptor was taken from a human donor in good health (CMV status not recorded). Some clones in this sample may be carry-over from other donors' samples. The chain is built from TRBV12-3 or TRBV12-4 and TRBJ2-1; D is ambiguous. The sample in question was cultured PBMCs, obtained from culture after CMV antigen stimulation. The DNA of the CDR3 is TGTGCCAGCAGTCTACCACCAGACTTGTACAATGAGCAGTTCTTC. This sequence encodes CASSLPPDLYNEQFF.